This T cell receptor beta chain was documented in a study of blood T cell repertoires in COVID-19. Assay used: immunoSEQ multiplex PCR; TCRdb lists only in-frame clones, some missing. The table includes 95,000 to 150,000 clones, roughly 88% detected once. CDR1 is SGHVS, CDR2 FQNEAQ, per germline. Trimming cost V 2 bases and J 7 bases; bases outside gene matches: 4. The length of the CDR3 is 14 residues. The sequenced sample was peripheral blood. The V and J genes are TRBV7-8 and TRBJ1-2; TRBD1 matches 10 bases. The source of this sequence is a man between 35 and 55 years old with acute or convalescent COVID-19. This CDR3 reads CASSLRQGAFGYTF. CDR3 DNA sequence: TGTGCCAGCAGCTTAAGACAGGGGGCTTTTGGCTACACCTTC.